The 12 T cell receptor beta chains reported below all come from one sample, sequenced in a study of shared clonotypes between healthy human individuals. Sequencing was performed with immunoSEQ multiplex PCR; in TCRdb, only in-frame clones are kept and a portion is missing. This table has about 560,000 clones, around three quarters appearing once. Sequencing used PBMCs. The receptor set was obtained from a woman between 35 and 50 years old in good health. Some clones in this sample may be carry-over from other donors' samples.

This clone was picked up a small number of times. CDR3 region: CASSSRASRFYGYTF. In DNA, the CDR3 is TGTGCCAGCAGTTCCCGGGCCAGTCGATTCTATGGCTACACCTTC. The rearrangement joins TRBV28 to TRBJ1-2, with unresolved D. There are 15 residues in the CDR3. V was cut by 4 bases and J by 4 bases, with 16 bases left in between. The germline gives CDR1 MDHEN, CDR2 SYDVKM.

This chain joins TRBV5-4 and TRBJ2-1; D not certain. The CDR3 runs to 12 residues. The germline V gene has CDR1 SGHNT and CDR2 YYREEE (reference sequence). V was pared by 0 bases and J by 7 bases, with 5 bases between. The CDR3 nucleotides read TGTGCCAGCAGCTTGGGGCGGAATGAGCAGTTCTTC. Translating gives CASSLGRNEQFF.

This clone was observed many times. V is TRBV27 and J is TRBJ2-5; no firm D call. Trimming took off 4 bases at V and 5 bases at J, with 5 bases between the two ends. This CDR3 spans 11 amino acids. Per germline, CDR1 MNHEY and CDR2 SMNVEV (reference sequence). CDR3 residues: CASSSYETQYF. CDR3 nucleotides: TGTGCCAGCAGTTCCTACGAGACCCAGTACTTC.

This rearrangement joins TRBV23-1 to TRBJ2-7; possibly TRBD1 for D (8 bases). TRBV23-1 is filed as an ORF, its function uncertain. With 6 bases removed from V and 0 bases from J, the gap between germline ends came to 12 bases. The CDR3 runs to 14 residues. CDR3 DNA: TGCGCCAGCAGACAGGGGGGGTTCTCCTACGAGCAGTACTTC. Its protein product is CASRQGGFSYEQYF.

Concerning this clone: The same CDR3 is also encoded by other DNA sequences in this sample. The V gene is TRBV7-9, the J gene TRBJ1-4; 10 bases line up with TRBD1. The V segment lost 5 bases and the J segment 7 bases; nucleotides outside the gene matches: 4. Germline loops: CDR1 SEHNR, CDR2 FQNEAQ (reference sequence). CDR3 length: 14 amino acids. CDR3 nucleotides: TGTGCCAGCAGCCCGGGACAGGGGTTTGAAAAACTGTTTTTT. As protein: CASSPGQGFEKLFF.

This rearrangement joins TRBV6-5 to TRBJ2-2; D tentatively reads TRBD1 or TRBD2 (6 bases each). This CDR3 contains 14 residues. V was trimmed by 7 bases and J by 2 bases, leaving 11 bases between them. Germline V lookup: CDR1 MNHEY, CDR2 SVGAGI. The CDR3, as DNA: TGTGCCAGCACCCGGGGGCCCAACACCGGGGAGCTGTTTTTT. It codes for CASTRGPNTGELFF.

As regards this clone: This is likely an artifact of a read error, given a far larger clone one base away. This rearrangement joins TRBV30 to TRBJ1-2; D ambiguous. CDR3 length: 13 amino acids. CDR1 and CDR2 (germline): GTSNPN, SVGIG (reference sequence). The CDR3 is CAWSEMTHYAYTF. For the CDR3, the DNA is TGTGCCTGGAGTGAGATGACTCACTATGCCTACACCTTC.

The chain combines TRBV4-1 with TRBJ1-4, with 8 bases matching TRBD1. Germline loops: CDR1 MGHRA, CDR2 YSYEKL. The CDR3 length is 14 residues. V lost 1 base, J lost 5 bases, and 0 bases stayed unmatched. CDR3 sequence reads: CASSQGQGNEKLFF. CDR3 in DNA: TGCGCCAGCAGCCAAGGACAGGGGAATGAAAAACTGTTTTTT.

The rearrangement uses TRBV5-4 and TRBJ1-1; TRBD1 aligns across 8 bases. Germline-derived CDR1 and CDR2 are SGHNT and YYREEE (reference sequence). V was pared by 4 bases and J by 2 bases, with 7 bases of the junction left unmatched. The CDR3 runs to 15 residues. CDR3 loop: CASSTPQGANTEAFF. CDR3 coding DNA: TGTGCCAGCAGCACCCCCCAGGGGGCTAACACTGAAGCTTTCTTT.

This clone has only a few counts. The rearrangement links TRBV7-3 to TRBJ2-7; 10 bases are a match to TRBD2. The CDR3 consists of 14 residues. The germline gives CDR1 SGHTA, CDR2 FQGTGA. V lost 8 bases, J lost 4 bases, and 8 bases stayed unmatched. CDR3 region: CASSPSGSKYEQYF. CDR3 sequence (DNA): TGTGCCAGCTCTCCTAGCGGGAGTAAGTACGAGCAGTACTTC.

This rearrangement joins TRBV5-4 to TRBJ2-5; a possible D gene is TRBD2 (5 bases). This CDR3 has 16 amino acids. CDR1 is SGHNT and CDR2 is YYREEE in the germline V gene (reference sequence). V gave up 0 bases and J gave up 4 bases, with 16 bases separating them. The CDR3 protein is CASSLAARGRGETQYF. The CDR3, as DNA: TGTGCCAGCAGCTTGGCCGCTCGTGGGAGAGGAGAGACCCAGTACTTC.

The chain couples TRBV18 to TRBJ2-3, with D unresolved. With 4 bases removed from V and 0 bases from J, the gap between germline ends came to 8 bases. Germline V gene data show CDR1 as KGHSH and CDR2 as LQKENI. This CDR3 has 14 amino acids. The CDR3 region is CASSLSASTDTQYF. The CDR3 DNA reads as TGTGCCAGCTCACTTAGTGCTAGCACAGATACGCAGTATTTT.